Listed below are T cell receptor beta chains from one sample, sequenced in a study of blood T cell repertoires in COVID-19. Generated by immunoSEQ multiplex PCR, the TCRdb table keeps only in-frame clones and is missing some. The sample has about 290,000 clones, roughly 90% seen once. The material sequenced was PBMCs or T cells enriched from blood (not recorded which). These TCRs come from a middle-aged woman who had recovered from COVID-19. Each CDR3 is given with its conserved first and last residue. D genes are given only for firm matches. The listing skips clone size in some rows; elsewhere it reads once, few, many or a size class.

clone size: .
D gene: .
J gene: TRBJ2-5
V gene: TRBV9
CDR3 protein: CASSPRVGGLETQYF
CDR3 DNA: TGTGCCAGCAGCCCCAGGGTAGGGGGTTTAGAGACCCAGTACTTC

clone size: .
D gene: .
J gene: TRBJ2-3
V gene: TRBV9
CDR3 protein: CASSPLGLTVTDTQYF
CDR3 DNA: TGTGCCAGCAGCCCGCTGGGCCTAACAGTCACAGATACGCAGTATTTT

clone size: few
D gene: TRBD1
J gene: TRBJ1-4
V gene: TRBV28
CDR3 protein: CASSPGTGAHEKLFF
CDR3 DNA: TGTGCCAGCAGTCCGGGGACAGGGGCGCATGAAAAACTGTTTTTT

clone size: .
D gene: TRBD2
J gene: TRBJ2-1
V gene: TRBV7-6
CDR3 protein: CASSGLAVQGEQFF
CDR3 DNA: TGTGCCAGCAGCGGACTAGCGGTACAGGGGGAGCAGTTCTTC

clone size: once
D gene: TRBD1
J gene: TRBJ2-7
V gene: TRBV15
CDR3 protein: CATSRLDREHEQYF
CDR3 DNA: TGTGCCACCAGCAGACTTGACAGGGAGCACGAGCAGTACTTC

clone size: .
D gene: .
J gene: TRBJ2-1
V gene: TRBV18
CDR3 protein: CASSSIDEMTYNEQFF
CDR3 DNA: TGTGCCAGCTCATCGATCGACGAGATGACTTACAATGAGCAGTTCTTC

clone size: few
D gene: .
J gene: TRBJ1-2
V gene: TRBV18
CDR3 protein: CASSPNANSHGYTF
CDR3 DNA: TGTGCCAGCTCACCAAACGCTAACTCCCATGGCTACACCTTC

clone size: .
D gene: TRBD2
J gene: TRBJ2-3
V gene: TRBV2
CDR3 protein: CASRPFGLAGGPRDTQYF
CDR3 DNA: TGTGCCAGCAGGCCCTTCGGACTAGCGGGGGGACCGAGGGATACGCAGTATTTT

clone size: .
D gene: .
J gene: TRBJ1-6
V gene: TRBV6-2/TRBV6-3
CDR3 protein: CASSFRGNSPLHF
CDR3 DNA: TGTGCCAGCAGTTTCAGAGGAAATTCACCCCTCCACTTT

clone size: .
D gene: .
J gene: TRBJ2-1
V gene: TRBV27
CDR3 protein: CASSLLMLGSTRYNEQFF
CDR3 DNA: TGTGCCAGCAGTTTATTGATGTTGGGGAGCACTCGTTACAATGAGCAGTTCTTC

clone size: once
D gene: TRBD2
J gene: TRBJ2-1
V gene: TRBV3-1/TRBV3-2
CDR3 protein: CASSQLLAGADNEQFF
CDR3 DNA: TGTGCCAGCAGCCAGCTACTAGCGGGGGCAGACAATGAGCAGTTCTTC

clone size: .
D gene: TRBD2
J gene: TRBJ2-7
V gene: TRBV9
CDR3 protein: CASSAVRDYYEQYF
CDR3 DNA: TGTGCCAGCAGCGCTGTGAGGGACTACTACGAGCAGTACTTC

clone size: .
D gene: TRBD2
J gene: TRBJ2-5
V gene: TRBV4-1
CDR3 protein: CASSRGPPRGSGGQETQYF
CDR3 DNA: TGCGCCAGCAGCCGAGGGCCTCCCCGGGGTAGCGGGGGACAAGAGACCCAGTACTTC

clone size: .
D gene: .
J gene: TRBJ1-2
V gene: TRBV30
CDR3 protein: CAWIRRDTLNYGYTF
CDR3 DNA: TGTGCCTGGATTAGAAGGGACACCCTGAACTATGGCTACACCTTC

clone size: .
D gene: TRBD2
J gene: TRBJ2-3
V gene: TRBV4-1
CDR3 protein: CASSQSLAFTDTQYF
CDR3 DNA: TGCGCCAGCAGCCAATCACTAGCGTTTACAGATACGCAGTATTTT

clone size: .
D gene: .
J gene: TRBJ2-1
V gene: TRBV3-1/TRBV3-2
CDR3 protein: CASSQGERNEQFF
CDR3 DNA: TGTGCCAGCAGCCAAGGGGAGCGCAATGAGCAGTTCTTC

clone size: .
D gene: .
J gene: TRBJ1-6
V gene: TRBV3-1/TRBV3-2
CDR3 protein: CASSQLPSGYNSPLHF
CDR3 DNA: TGTGCCAGCAGCCAATTACCGTCAGGGTATAATTCACCCCTCCACTTT

clone size: .
D gene: TRBD1
J gene: TRBJ1-1
V gene: TRBV30
CDR3 protein: CAWSSDRGTEAFF
CDR3 DNA: TGTGCCTGGAGCTCCGACAGGGGCACTGAAGCTTTCTTT

clone size: few
D gene: .
J gene: TRBJ2-3
V gene: TRBV11-2
CDR3 protein: CASSQDRTSTDTQYF
CDR3 DNA: TGTGCCAGCAGCCAAGACAGGACTAGCACAGATACGCAGTATTTT

clone size: .
D gene: .
J gene: TRBJ1-2
V gene: TRBV5-6
CDR3 protein: CASSLQGGYTF
CDR3 DNA: TGTGCCAGCAGCTTGCAGGGTGGCTACACCTTC

clone size: .
D gene: TRBD1
J gene: TRBJ1-2
V gene: TRBV7-9
CDR3 protein: CASSPQAGQVGYGYTF
CDR3 DNA: TGTGCCAGCAGCCCCCAGGCGGGACAGGTTGGGTATGGCTACACCTTC

clone size: .
D gene: .
J gene: TRBJ1-1
V gene: TRBV5-4
CDR3 protein: CASSSTSGEGTEAFF
CDR3 DNA: TGTGCCAGCAGCTCAACCTCGGGTGAGGGAACTGAAGCTTTCTTT

clone size: once
D gene: .
J gene: TRBJ2-2
V gene: TRBV5-4
CDR3 protein: CASSLALAANTGELFF
CDR3 DNA: TGTGCCAGCAGCTTGGCCTTGGCAGCGAACACCGGGGAGCTGTTTTTT

clone size: .
D gene: TRBD1
J gene: TRBJ1-2
V gene: TRBV2
CDR3 protein: CASSPGTGYGYTF
CDR3 DNA: TGTGCCAGCAGTCCCGGGACAGGGTATGGCTACACCTTC

clone size: .
D gene: TRBD1
J gene: TRBJ1-2
V gene: TRBV6-5
CDR3 protein: CASSYTGGASVGYTF
CDR3 DNA: TGTGCCAGCAGTTACACAGGGGGCGCATCGGTTGGCTACACCTTC

clone size: .
D gene: TRBD1
J gene: TRBJ2-7
V gene: TRBV5-6
CDR3 protein: CASSPWRQGAYEQYF
CDR3 DNA: TGTGCCAGCAGCCCATGGAGGCAGGGGGCCTACGAGCAGTACTTC

clone size: .
D gene: TRBD1
J gene: TRBJ2-7
V gene: TRBV9
CDR3 protein: CASSTGQGVYEQYF
CDR3 DNA: TGTGCCAGCAGCACCGGGCAGGGGGTCTACGAGCAGTACTTC

clone size: .
D gene: .
J gene: TRBJ1-2
V gene: TRBV19
CDR3 protein: CASHSGGANYGYTF
CDR3 DNA: TGTGCCAGCCATTCCGGGGGAGCTAACTATGGCTACACCTTC

clone size: once
D gene: TRBD1
J gene: TRBJ1-2
V gene: TRBV3-1/TRBV3-2
CDR3 protein: CASSQALDRDGYTF
CDR3 DNA: TGTGCCAGCAGCCAAGCTTTGGACAGGGATGGCTACACCTTC

clone size: .
D gene: .
J gene: TRBJ1-2
V gene: TRBV4-2
CDR3 protein: CASSQEPLAVNYGYTF
CDR3 DNA: TGTGCCAGCAGCCAAGAACCCCTTGCGGTGAACTATGGCTACACCTTC

clone size: .
D gene: TRBD1
J gene: TRBJ1-6
V gene: TRBV7-3
CDR3 protein: CASSLTGTENSPLHF
CDR3 DNA: TGTGCCAGCAGCTTAACCGGGACAGAGAATTCACCCCTCCACTTT

clone size: .
D gene: TRBD2
J gene: TRBJ2-7
V gene: TRBV6-5
CDR3 protein: CASRGSGSGSYEQYF
CDR3 DNA: TGTGCCAGCAGAGGTAGCGGGAGTGGTTCCTACGAGCAGTACTTC

clone size: .
D gene: TRBD1
J gene: TRBJ1-3
V gene: TRBV4-1
CDR3 protein: CASSPNDRVYTIYF
CDR3 DNA: TGCGCCAGCAGCCCGAACGACAGGGTGTACACCATATATTTT

clone size: .
D gene: TRBD2
J gene: TRBJ2-1
V gene: TRBV7-2
CDR3 protein: CASSLSGNGEQFF
CDR3 DNA: TGTGCCAGCAGCTTGAGCGGGAACGGTGAGCAGTTCTTC

clone size: .
D gene: .
J gene: TRBJ2-7
V gene: TRBV30
CDR3 protein: CAWSGYPRYEQYF
CDR3 DNA: TGTGCCTGGAGTGGGTACCCGCGTTACGAGCAGTACTTC

clone size: .
D gene: TRBD2
J gene: TRBJ2-3
V gene: TRBV30
CDR3 protein: CAWSVGLAGRSGTQYF
CDR3 DNA: TGTGCCTGGAGTGTGGGACTAGCGGGACGCTCTGGTACGCAGTATTTT

clone size: .
D gene: TRBD2
J gene: TRBJ2-3
V gene: TRBV29-1
CDR3 protein: CSAGVGRGPDTQYF
CDR3 DNA: TGCAGCGCCGGGGTGGGGAGGGGTCCGGATACGCAGTATTTT

clone size: .
D gene: TRBD1
J gene: TRBJ2-7
V gene: TRBV30
CDR3 protein: CVGRDRSTYEQYF
CDR3 DNA: TGTGTTGGGCGGGACAGGTCGACCTACGAGCAGTACTTC

clone size: .
D gene: .
J gene: TRBJ1-6
V gene: TRBV14
CDR3 protein: CASSLTRRSSYNSPLHF
CDR3 DNA: TGTGCCAGCAGCCTGACAAGGAGGAGCTCCTATAATTCACCCCTCCACTTT

clone size: .
D gene: TRBD1
J gene: TRBJ1-1
V gene: TRBV27
CDR3 protein: CASSLADRGPTEAFF
CDR3 DNA: TGTGCCAGCAGTTTAGCGGACAGGGGGCCCACTGAAGCTTTCTTT

clone size: few
D gene: TRBD1
J gene: TRBJ1-2
V gene: TRBV5-1
CDR3 protein: CASSLGQGDYGYTF
CDR3 DNA: TGCGCCAGCAGCTTGGGACAGGGTGACTATGGCTACACCTTC

clone size: .
D gene: .
J gene: TRBJ1-1
V gene: TRBV6-5
CDR3 protein: CASTLDTESFF
CDR3 DNA: TGTGCCAGCACCCTGGACACAGAATCTTTCTTT

clone size: .
D gene: TRBD1
J gene: TRBJ1-1
V gene: TRBV18
CDR3 protein: CASSPDRETEAFF
CDR3 DNA: TGTGCCAGCTCACCCGACAGGGAGACTGAAGCTTTCTTT

clone size: .
D gene: .
J gene: TRBJ2-7
V gene: TRBV7-9
CDR3 protein: CASSSQTGTYEQYF
CDR3 DNA: TGTGCCAGCAGCTCCCAAACGGGAACCTACGAGCAGTACTTC

clone size: .
D gene: .
J gene: TRBJ2-3
V gene: TRBV11-3
CDR3 protein: CASSLDNGGGTDTQYF
CDR3 DNA: TGTGCCAGCAGCTTAGATAACGGCGGGGGCACAGATACGCAGTATTTT

clone size: .
D gene: .
J gene: TRBJ2-5
V gene: TRBV7-9
CDR3 protein: CASSLLADSKETQYF
CDR3 DNA: TGTGCCAGCAGCTTACTGGCGGATTCAAAAGAGACCCAGTACTTC

clone size: once
D gene: .
J gene: TRBJ1-2
V gene: TRBV11-2
CDR3 protein: CASSVMTANYGYTF
CDR3 DNA: TGTGCCAGCAGCGTGATGACAGCTAACTATGGCTACACCTTC

clone size: .
D gene: TRBD2
J gene: TRBJ2-2
V gene: TRBV24-1
CDR3 protein: CATSESLAGGPSTGELFF
CDR3 DNA: TGTGCCACCAGTGAGTCACTAGCGGGAGGGCCAAGCACCGGGGAGCTGTTTTTT

clone size: .
D gene: .
J gene: TRBJ1-6
V gene: TRBV3-1/TRBV3-2
CDR3 protein: CASSQASGALTPLHF
CDR3 DNA: TGTGCCAGCAGCCAGGCCTCAGGGGCGCTTACACCCCTCCACTTT

clone size: few
D gene: .
J gene: TRBJ2-1
V gene: TRBV7-9
CDR3 protein: CASSFTGGVFYNEQFF
CDR3 DNA: TGTGCCAGCAGCTTCACGGGGGGCGTTTTTTACAATGAGCAGTTCTTC

clone size: .
D gene: .
J gene: TRBJ1-4
V gene: TRBV4-3
CDR3 protein: CASSQWGVAIGREKLFF
CDR3 DNA: TGCGCCAGCAGCCAGTGGGGGGTCGCAATAGGTCGGGAAAAACTGTTTTTT

clone size: .
D gene: TRBD1
J gene: TRBJ2-7
V gene: TRBV4-1
CDR3 protein: CASSHQGQGDEQYF
CDR3 DNA: TGCGCCAGCAGCCACCAAGGACAGGGGGACGAGCAGTACTTC

clone size: .
D gene: TRBD2
J gene: TRBJ2-1
V gene: TRBV5-6
CDR3 protein: CASSLWRGGLGNEQFF
CDR3 DNA: TGTGCCAGCAGCCTGTGGCGAGGGGGACTAGGGAATGAGCAGTTCTTC

clone size: .
D gene: TRBD1
J gene: TRBJ2-7
V gene: TRBV7-2
CDR3 protein: CASSTRTGPTYEQYF
CDR3 DNA: TGTGCCAGCAGCACCCGGACAGGGCCCACCTACGAGCAGTACTTC

clone size: .
D gene: .
J gene: TRBJ1-1
V gene: TRBV19
CDR3 protein: CASTEVPGEAFF
CDR3 DNA: TGTGCCAGTACCGAAGTCCCGGGGGAAGCTTTCTTT

clone size: .
D gene: TRBD1
J gene: TRBJ1-3
V gene: TRBV5-4
CDR3 protein: CASSSTGSDTIYF
CDR3 DNA: TGTGCCAGCAGCTCGACAGGGTCGGACACCATATATTTT